Below are 22 T cell receptor beta chains sequenced from a single sample in a study of human T cells and chemical hapten exposure. TCRdb re-derived calls from the RACE reads in MiXCR, one entry per CDR3 protein. The sample comprises some 94,000 distinct CDR3 sequences, around 12% of which are singletons, and 2.1% rests with the top ten. Time point in this sample: patch test 1, 2 weeks after DPC sensitization. Documented treatment: therapeutic diphenylcyclopropenone sensitization with weekly scalp DPC. The sequencing here drew on whole blood, taken in connection with sensitization to the hapten diphenylcyclopropenone (DPC). These receptors were collected from a woman aged 40 to 50 with alopecia areata. Some clones in this sample may be carry-over from other donors' samples.

Turning to this clonotype: The junction and the germline gene differ at one end; a read error may be behind it. The CDR3 region is CASSSLPISYNEQFF. Written as DNA, the CDR3 is TGTGCTAGCAGCTCCCTTCCTATCTCGTACAATGAGCAGTTCTTC. This sequence joins TRBV7-7 and TRBJ2-1; unclear D gene. The CDR3 is 15 residues long. CDR1 is SSHAT, CDR2 FNYEAQ, per germline (reference sequence).

This clonotype has only a few counts. The rearrangement joins TRBV18 to TRBJ2-1; D gene uncertain. The ends were cut back, 0 bases at V and 5 bases at J, with 11 bases in the middle. The CDR3 loop spans 15 amino acids. Germline values: CDR1 KGHSH, CDR2 LQKENI. The CDR3 loop reads CASSPPLSRHNEQFF. CDR3 DNA sequence: TGTGCCAGCTCACCACCTTTAAGTAGACACAATGAGCAGTTCTTC.

V usage is TRBV29-1 and J usage is TRBJ2-1, with D unresolved. The CDR3 totals 12 residues. In germline, CDR1 is SQVTM, CDR2 ANQGSEA. Deletions cut 3 bases from V and 4 bases from J, with 7 bases between. The CDR3 loop is CSVDLGYNEQFF. CDR3 bases: TGCAGCGTTGACTTGGGATACAATGAGCAGTTCTTC.

This rearrangement joins TRBV9 to TRBJ1-5; no reliable D call. This CDR3 comprises 14 residues. Trimming stripped 0 bases from V and 0 bases from J, with 4 bases between. Germline values: CDR1 SGDLS, CDR2 YYNGEE. For the CDR3, the DNA is TGTGCCAGCAGCGTAGACGGTAGCAATCAGCCCCAGCATTTT. It is translated as CASSVDGSNQPQHF.

Many counts were recorded for this clonotype. The chain employs TRBV11-1 and TRBJ1-1; no reliable D call. The CDR3 runs 14 residues. Trimming stripped 2 bases from V and 0 bases from J, with 7 bases between. CDR1 SGHAT and CDR2 FQDESV come from the germline V gene (reference sequence). CDR3 in DNA: TGTGCCAGCAGCTTAAGTAGGGTGAACACTGAAGCTTTCTTT. This codes for CASSLSRVNTEAFF.

The sample holds many counts of this clonotype. The J gene is TRBJ2-4, the V gene TRBV6-5; 7 bases match TRBD1. Trimming at V came to 5 bases and at J to 1 base, leaving 11 bases not matched to a gene. The CDR3 totals 17 residues. Germline loops: CDR1 MNHEY, CDR2 SVGAGI. The CDR3 DNA sequence: TGTGCCAGCAGTGTATTGGGACAGTCCGCGGCCAAAAACATTCAGTACTTC. Amino acid sequence: CASSVLGQSAAKNIQYF.

This clonotype was seen a few times. The rearrangement links TRBV28 to TRBJ1-2; maybe TRBD1 (6 bases). Trimming took 3 bases from V and 5 from J, leaving 13 bases between them. This CDR3 region has 14 residues. Per germline, CDR1 MDHEN and CDR2 SYDVKM. DNA of the CDR3: TGTGCCAGCAGTTTTGCCGGACAGTCATATGGCTACACCTTC. Translating it yields CASSFAGQSYGYTF.

This clonotype occurred many times. This rearrangement joins TRBV4-2 to TRBJ1-6; TRBD1 agrees at 10 bases. This CDR3 comprises 14 residues. V trimming: 4 bases; J trimming: 7 bases; junction bases outside the gene matches: 1. The germline gives CDR1 LGHNA, CDR2 YNFKEQ. The CDR3 region has the DNA TGTGCCAGCAGCCCGACAGGGGGCAATTCACCCCTCCACTTT. As protein: CASSPTGGNSPLHF.

This clonotype showed up just a few times. This chain joins TRBV20-1 and TRBJ2-1; D uncertain. The germline CDR1 and CDR2 sequences are DFQATT and SNEGSKA (reference sequence). The CDR3 consists of 11 residues. V lost 0 bases and J 9 bases, leaving 6 bases between the germline ends. CDR3 DNA sequence: TGCAGTGCTAGAGATTGGGGTGAGCAGTTCTTC. Translating it yields CSARDWGEQFF.

This clonotype was picked up a small number of times. J is TRBJ2-1 and V is TRBV6-6; 9 nucleotides match TRBD2. This CDR3 contains 14 residues. Germline V lookup: CDR1 MNHNY, CDR2 SVGAGI (reference sequence). V lost 5 bases to trimming and J lost 4 bases; unmatched junction nucleotides: 3. The CDR3 nucleotides read TGTGCCAGCAGTGAGGGACTAGCTTACAATGAGCAGTTCTTC. Translation gives CASSEGLAYNEQFF.

The chain links TRBV15 to TRBJ2-1; D not resolved. The CDR3 totals 13 residues. Trimming removed 0 bases at V and 4 bases at J, with 4 bases between. The germline V gene encodes CDR1 LNHNV and CDR2 YYDKDF (reference sequence). CDR3 coding DNA: TGTGCCACCAGCAGAGATCAGTACAATGAGCAGTTCTTC. It codes for CATSRDQYNEQFF. Together with reference TRBV15 and TRBJ2-1, the CDR3 gives the full variable domain: DAMVIQNPRYQVTQFGKPVTLSCSQTLNHNVMYWYQQKSSQAPKLLFHYYDKDFNNEADTPDNFQSRRPNTSFCFLDIRSPGLGDTAMYLCATSRDQYNEQFFGPGTRLTVL.

This sequence joins TRBV28 and TRBJ2-7; possibly TRBD1 for D (6 bases). There are 11 residues in the CDR3. Per germline, CDR1 MDHEN and CDR2 SYDVKM. Trimming stripped 6 bases from V and 6 bases from J, with 9 bases between. CDR3 protein: CASRTGFEQYF. For the CDR3, the DNA is TGTGCCAGCAGAACAGGGTTCGAGCAGTACTTC.

This clonotype was counted ten times or more. The chain uses TRBV27 and TRBJ2-1, with 7 bases that match TRBD1. CDR1 and CDR2 from the germline V gene are MNHEY and SMNVEV (reference sequence). The CDR3 length is 14 residues. V lost 5 bases and J lost 8; bases outside the gene matches: 9. The CDR3 DNA follows: TGTGCCAGCAGTCCATCCACGACAGGGTATGAGCAGTTCTTC. Translation gives CASSPSTTGYEQFF.

The chain links TRBV29-1 to TRBJ2-2; D gene uncertain. The germline V gene has CDR1 SQVTM and CDR2 ANQGSEA. This CDR3 comprises 11 residues. The ends were cut back, 1 base at V and 5 bases at J, with 2 bases in the middle. The CDR3 DNA is TGCAGCGTTGAAGTAACCGGGGAGCTGTTTTTT. Its protein is CSVEVTGELFF.

This clonotype was detected only a few times. This chain uses TRBV19 with TRBJ2-3; D is possibly TRBD1 (6 bases). V gave up 6 bases and J gave up 2 bases, with 15 bases separating them. Per germline, CDR1 LNHDA and CDR2 SQIVND (reference sequence). This CDR3 is built from 15 residues. CDR3 sequence (DNA): TGTGCCAGTAGCCATCGACAGGCGTCCACAGATACGCAGTATTTT. This translates into CASSHRQASTDTQYF.

Only one count was recorded for this clonotype. The J gene is TRBJ2-1, the V gene TRBV20-1; 8 nucleotides align to TRBD2. The germline gives CDR1 DFQATT, CDR2 SNEGSKA (reference sequence). There are 16 residues in the CDR3. V was pared by 3 bases and J by 7 bases, with 14 bases of the junction left unmatched. The CDR3 reads CSARAFLSGRTNEQFF. For the CDR3, the DNA is TGCAGTGCTAGGGCCTTTTTGAGCGGGAGAACAAATGAGCAGTTCTTC.

In its sample, this clonotype was seen a few times. The chain joins TRBV29-1 to TRBJ1-1, with 7 nucleotides matching TRBD1. Trimming at V came to 5 bases and at J to 4 bases, leaving 7 bases not matched to a gene. Germline assignment: CDR1 SQVTM and CDR2 ANQGSEA. This CDR3 comprises 13 residues. The CDR3 nucleotides read TGCAGCGTTTCGACAGGGAGGGGCACTGAAGCTTTCTTT. This sequence encodes CSVSTGRGTEAFF. Variable domain in full (rest from reference TRBV29-1 and TRBJ1-1): SAVISQKPSRDICQRGTSLTIQCQVDSQVTMMFWYRQQPGQSLTLIATANQGSEATYESGFVIDKFPISRPNLTFSTLTVSNMSPEDSSIYLCSVSTGRGTEAFFGQGTRLTVV.

This clonotype was recorded at least ten times. V and J are TRBV12-3 or TRBV12-4 and TRBJ2-7; no definite D call. Trimming cost V 5 bases and J 1 base, with 18 bases left between them. The CDR3 runs 16 residues. CDR3 in amino acids: CASSHPPGGASYEQYF. CDR3 sequence (DNA): TGTGCCAGCAGTCATCCCCCCGGCGGAGCTTCCTACGAGCAGTACTTC.

This clonotype was seen many times. This chain connects TRBV6-2 or TRBV6-3 to TRBJ1-1, with D uncertain. Germline V gene sequence: CDR1 MNHEY, CDR2 SVGEGT. Trimming removed 5 bases from V and 2 bases from J, with 12 bases in between. This CDR3 region has 14 residues. The CDR3 sequence: CASSPVRSNTEAFF. In nucleotides, the CDR3 is TGTGCCAGCAGTCCGGTCCGATCTAACACTGAAGCTTTCTTT.

In DNA, the CDR3 is TGTGCCAGCAGTACACAGGGAGGGACTGAAGCTTTCTTT. This encodes CASSTQGGTEAFF. This chain connects TRBV27 to TRBJ1-1; perhaps TRBD1 as D (6 bases). Trimming left V 5 bases short and J 5 bases short, with 12 bases between. CDR3 length: 13 amino acids. Per germline, CDR1 MNHEY and CDR2 SMNVEV (reference sequence).

This clonotype was counted at least ten times. V and J are TRBV12-3 or TRBV12-4 and TRBJ1-5; 11 bases align to TRBD1. V lost 6 bases, J lost 5 bases, and 3 bases stayed unmatched. This CDR3 region has 14 residues. The CDR3, as DNA: TGTGCCAGCAGCTGGACAGGGGGCTATCAGCCCCAGCATTTT. As protein: CASSWTGGYQPQHF.

V is TRBV12-3 or TRBV12-4 and J is TRBJ2-2; D call uncertain. The V gene lost 6 bases and the J gene lost 8 bases, with 10 bases spanning the gap. The length of the CDR3 is 12 residues. CDR3 region: CASSRTVGELFF. Here the CDR3 DNA reads TGTGCCAGCAGCAGGACCGTTGGGGAGCTGTTTTTT.